The source of this T cell receptor (beta chain) is a study of shared clonotypes between healthy human individuals. Study background: Aged between 18 and 49, the donors were a couple of women and three men. Study results and limitations: Estimated richness values were generally larger in naive subsets than in memory subsets. Despite large depth, sorted-subset datasets appeared incompletely sequenced.

Naive CD8 cells lacked CD45RO, underwent positive selection for CCR7 and left out terminally differentiated effector memory CD45RA+ cells. Sequencing was performed with immunoSEQ multiplex PCR; in TCRdb, only in-frame clones are kept and a portion is missing. The sample holds around 1.9 million clones, just over 90% seen once. Comment on this clone: Its antigen is currently unknown.

Germline V gene data show CDR1 as SGHDN and CDR2 as FVKESK. The ends lost 2 bases at V and 9 bases at J; junction bases unmatched: 9. This CDR3 has 16 residues. What was sequenced was naive CD8+ T cells from PBMCs. This sequence originates from a man younger than 35 in good health. Some clones in this sample may be carry-over from other donors' samples. This sequence joins TRBV14 and TRBJ2-1; 11 nucleotides agree with TRBD2. CDR3 region: CASSQFTSGRHGEQFF. The CDR3 region has the DNA TGTGCCAGCAGCCAATTCACTAGCGGGAGACACGGTGAGCAGTTCTTC.